Sequencing of this TCR beta chain was carried out in a study of shared clonotypes between healthy human individuals. About this clone: Its antigen is not known.

Every subset had its genomic DNA shared out evenly among several immunoSEQ plates. TCRdb's table, derived via immunoSEQ multiplex PCR, lists solely in-frame clones and lacks some. The table shows 400,000 to 500,000 clones, with 79% occurring only once. Overall study findings and caveats: Sampling covered blood only; tissue repertoires likely differ.

This CDR3 contains 13 residues. V gave up 6 bases and J gave up 0 bases; unmatched junction bases: 2. The V gene's germline CDR1 is SNHLY and CDR2 FYNNEI. The V gene is TRBV2, the J gene TRBJ2-7, with 7 bases lining up with TRBD1. This TCR derives from a middle-aged woman in good health. Some clones in this sample may be carry-over from other donors' samples. The sequencing input was PBMCs. The CDR3 region has the DNA TGTGCCAGCAGACAGGGGCCCTCCTACGAGCAGTACTTC. Its translation: CASRQGPSYEQYF.